This T cell receptor (beta chain) was identified during a study of sequential checkpoint blockade in melanoma. Study-wide context: Both treatment sequences were followed by maintenance nivolumab.

Generated by immunoSEQ multiplex PCR, the TCRdb table keeps only in-frame clones and is missing some. Here the sample spans fewer than 30,000 clones, 83% being singletons. Specified treatment: randomized to nivolumab then ipilimumab (arm A) or the reverse (arm B). Live CD3+CD8+ CD19− CD56− cells were sorted from PBMCs. Germline V CDR1 and CDR2: SGHDT, YYEEEE. V shed 0 bases and J shed 7 bases, with 10 bases lying between them. This CDR3 has 13 amino acids. The rearrangement links TRBV5-6 to TRBJ1-1; D unclear. This sequence originates from a human donor with melanoma. The source material was CD8+ T cells sorted from blood (inferred from file names), sampled from a patient given nivolumab and ipilimumab in sequence. CDR3: CASSLAAGSEAFF. The CDR3, as DNA: TGTGCCAGCAGCTTGGCCGCCGGTAGTGAAGCTTTCTTT.